This T cell receptor (beta chain) was sequenced in a study of blood T cells in healthy people across ages. Study observations and caveats: Donor CMV status was unknown, possibly confounding expanded clonotype changes. TCR beta diversity, measured per million T cells, fell in a roughly linear way with age.

Staff drew 9 to 10 milliliters of peripheral blood from each donor. Worth noting for this clonotype: Its antigen is unidentified.

This CDR3 contains 15 residues. Per the germline V gene, CDR1 is DFQATT and CDR2 is SNEGSKA (reference sequence). Together with a sample-barcoded 5' primer, a J-beta primer mix was included in a second PCR lasting roughly 6 to 12 cycles. TCRdb processed the 5' RACE reads anew with MiXCR; each CDR3 protein has one entry. Of about 970,000 distinct CDR3 sequences in the sample, about 51% were seen once. J is TRBJ2-5 and V is TRBV20-1, with 7 bases fitting TRBD1. The end of the DNA is better explained by TRBJ2-7, so the J call may be wrong. Sequenced: blood. The sequence was collected from a woman aged 60-75 years in good health. In DNA, the CDR3 is TGCAGTGCTAATGGGAGACAGGGATTACCCTACGAGCAGTACTTC. Protein sequence: CSANGRQGLPYEQYF.